This TCR beta chain was profiled in a study of CD8 T cells in ankylosing spondylitis. A single record per CDR3 protein comes from TCRdb applying MiXCR to the 5' RACE reads. The sample yields 200,000 to 300,000 distinct CDR3 sequences, roughly 32% seen once. Trimming pared 1 base from V and 4 bases from J, leaving 9 bases between. CDR3 length: 14 residues. Sample: blood, either unsorted or a sorted T cell fraction (not recorded which). The TCR originated in a male donor with ankylosing spondylitis or in good health (not recorded which). The chain has TRBV12-3 or TRBV12-4 and TRBJ2-3; unclear D gene. The CDR3 protein is CASSLGLEADTQYF. For the CDR3, the DNA is TGTGCCAGCAGTTTAGGCCTAGAAGCAGATACGCAGTATTTT.